This record covers a single T cell receptor beta chain. With 0 bases removed from V and 2 bases from J, the gap between germline ends came to 14 bases. This CDR3 comprises 15 residues. Germline values: CDR1 DFQATT, CDR2 SNEGSKA (reference sequence). TCRdb re-analysed the 5' RACE reads in MiXCR, keeping a single row per CDR3 protein. This table holds some 460,000 distinct CDR3 sequences, about 14% found once. The data are from a study of identical twins. These data were also filed under a second study, of yellow fever vaccine responses in identical twins.

The TCR comes from a woman aged 18-29 years in good health. The chain has TRBV20-1 and TRBJ2-7; D ambiguous. The source material was CD4+ T cells sorted from blood. CDR3 protein: CSARESRMAPYEQYF. The CDR3 nucleotides are TGCAGTGCTAGAGAAAGTCGCATGGCCCCCTACGAGCAGTACTTC.